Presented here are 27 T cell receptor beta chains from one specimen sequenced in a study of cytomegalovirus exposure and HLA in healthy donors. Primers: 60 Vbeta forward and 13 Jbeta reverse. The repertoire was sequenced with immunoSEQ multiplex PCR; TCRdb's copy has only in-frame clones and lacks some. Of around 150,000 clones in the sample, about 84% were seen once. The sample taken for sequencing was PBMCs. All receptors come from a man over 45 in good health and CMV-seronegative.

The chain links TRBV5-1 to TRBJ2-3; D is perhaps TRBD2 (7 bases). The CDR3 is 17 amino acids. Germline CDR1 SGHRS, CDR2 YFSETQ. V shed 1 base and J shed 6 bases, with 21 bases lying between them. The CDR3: CASSLSFPGGATDTQYF. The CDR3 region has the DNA TGCGCCAGCAGCTTGTCCTTCCCGGGGGGCGCAACGGATACGCAGTATTTT.

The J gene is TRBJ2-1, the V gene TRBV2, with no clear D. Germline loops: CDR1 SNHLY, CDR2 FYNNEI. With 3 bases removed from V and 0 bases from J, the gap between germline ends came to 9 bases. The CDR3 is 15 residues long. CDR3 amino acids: CASSDHESSYNEQFF. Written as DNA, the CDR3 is TGTGCCAGCAGTGATCACGAGAGCTCCTACAATGAGCAGTTCTTC.

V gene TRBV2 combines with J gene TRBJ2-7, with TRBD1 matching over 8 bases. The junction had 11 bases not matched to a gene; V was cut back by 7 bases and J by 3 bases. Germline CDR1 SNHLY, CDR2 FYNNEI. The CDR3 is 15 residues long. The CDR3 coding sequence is TGTGCCAGCACCGGGGGTCGAACAGGGGGCTACGAGCAGTACTTC. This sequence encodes CASTGGRTGGYEQYF.

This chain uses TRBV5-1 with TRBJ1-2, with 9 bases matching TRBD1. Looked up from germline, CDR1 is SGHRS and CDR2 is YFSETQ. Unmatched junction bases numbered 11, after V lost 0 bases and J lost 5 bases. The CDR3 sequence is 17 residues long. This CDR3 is CASSLEGPGQGRYGYTF. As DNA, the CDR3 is TGCGCCAGCAGCTTGGAAGGACCGGGACAGGGAAGGTATGGCTACACCTTC.

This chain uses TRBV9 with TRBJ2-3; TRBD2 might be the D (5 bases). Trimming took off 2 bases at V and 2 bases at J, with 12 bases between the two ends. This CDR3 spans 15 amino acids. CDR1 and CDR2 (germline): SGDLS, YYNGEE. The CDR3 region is CASSVPGSSTDTQYF. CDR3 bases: TGTGCCAGCAGCGTCCCGGGGAGTTCCACAGATACGCAGTATTTT.

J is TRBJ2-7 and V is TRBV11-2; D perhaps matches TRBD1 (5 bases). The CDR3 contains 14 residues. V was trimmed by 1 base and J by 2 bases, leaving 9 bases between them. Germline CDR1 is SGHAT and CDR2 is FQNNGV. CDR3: CASSLGQGTYEQYF. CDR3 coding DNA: TGTGCCAGCAGCTTAGGTCAGGGAACCTACGAGCAGTACTTC.

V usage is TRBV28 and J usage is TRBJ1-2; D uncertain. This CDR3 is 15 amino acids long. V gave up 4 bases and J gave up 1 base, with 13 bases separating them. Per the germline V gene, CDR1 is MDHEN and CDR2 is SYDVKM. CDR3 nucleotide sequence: TGTGCCAGCAGTTCCGACGGAGGAGTTAACTATGGCTACACCTTC. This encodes CASSSDGGVNYGYTF.

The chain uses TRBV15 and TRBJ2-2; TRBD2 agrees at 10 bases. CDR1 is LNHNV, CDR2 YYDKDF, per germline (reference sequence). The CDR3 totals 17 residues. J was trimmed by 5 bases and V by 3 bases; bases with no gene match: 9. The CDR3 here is CATSREKTSGKTGELFF. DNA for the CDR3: TGTGCCACCAGCAGGGAAAAAACTAGCGGGAAAACCGGGGAGCTGTTTTTT. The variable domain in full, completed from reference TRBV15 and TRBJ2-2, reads DAMVIQNPRYQVTQFGKPVTLSCSQTLNHNVMYWYQQKSSQAPKLLFHYYDKDFNNEADTPDNFQSRRPNTSFCFLDIRSPGLGDTAMYLCATSREKTSGKTGELFFGEGSRLTVL.

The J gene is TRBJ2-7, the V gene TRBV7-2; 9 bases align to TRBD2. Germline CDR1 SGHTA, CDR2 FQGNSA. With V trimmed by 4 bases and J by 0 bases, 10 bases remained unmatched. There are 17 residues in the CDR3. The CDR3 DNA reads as TGTGCCAGCAGCTCCGGGACTAGCACTAAAGACTCCTACGAGCAGTACTTC. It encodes CASSSGTSTKDSYEQYF. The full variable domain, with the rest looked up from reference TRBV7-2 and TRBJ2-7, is GAGVSQSPSNKVTEKGKDVELRCDPISGHTALYWYRQSLGQGLEFLIYFQGNSAPDKSGLPSDRFSAERTGGSVSTLTIQRTQQEDSAVYLCASSSGTSTKDSYEQYFGPGTRLTVT.

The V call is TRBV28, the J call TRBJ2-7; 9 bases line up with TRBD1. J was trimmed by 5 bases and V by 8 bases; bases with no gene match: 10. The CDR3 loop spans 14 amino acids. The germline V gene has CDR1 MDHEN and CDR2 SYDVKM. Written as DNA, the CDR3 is TGTGCCAGCGGTAATACAGGGGGCTTCAACGAGCAGTACTTC. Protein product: CASGNTGGFNEQYF.

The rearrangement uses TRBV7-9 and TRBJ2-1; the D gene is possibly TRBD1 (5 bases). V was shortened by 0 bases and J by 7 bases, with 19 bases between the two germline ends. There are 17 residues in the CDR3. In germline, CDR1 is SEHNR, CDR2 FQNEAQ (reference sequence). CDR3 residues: CASSLALRVTSGNEQFF. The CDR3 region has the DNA TGTGCCAGCAGCTTAGCGCTCCGCGTTACCTCAGGGAATGAGCAGTTCTTC.

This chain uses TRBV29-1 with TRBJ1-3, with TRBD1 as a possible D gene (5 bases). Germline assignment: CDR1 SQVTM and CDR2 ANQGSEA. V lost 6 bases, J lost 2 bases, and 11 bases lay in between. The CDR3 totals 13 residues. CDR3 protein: CSVETVPGNTIYF. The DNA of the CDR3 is TGCAGCGTGGAGACAGTTCCTGGAAACACCATATATTTT.

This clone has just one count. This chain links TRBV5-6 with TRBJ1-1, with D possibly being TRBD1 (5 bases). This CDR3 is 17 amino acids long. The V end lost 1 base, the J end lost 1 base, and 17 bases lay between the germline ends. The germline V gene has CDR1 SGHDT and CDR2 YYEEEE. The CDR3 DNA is TGTGCCAGCAGCTTGCTACAGGTACTCGGTCGGAACACTGAAGCTTTCTTT. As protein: CASSLLQVLGRNTEAFF.

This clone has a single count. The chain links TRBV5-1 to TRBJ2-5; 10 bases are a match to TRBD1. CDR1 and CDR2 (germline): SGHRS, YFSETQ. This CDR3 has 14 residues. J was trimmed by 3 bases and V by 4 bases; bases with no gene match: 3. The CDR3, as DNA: TGCGCCAGCAGCGCTGGGACAGGGGAAGAGACCCAGTACTTC. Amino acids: CASSAGTGEETQYF.

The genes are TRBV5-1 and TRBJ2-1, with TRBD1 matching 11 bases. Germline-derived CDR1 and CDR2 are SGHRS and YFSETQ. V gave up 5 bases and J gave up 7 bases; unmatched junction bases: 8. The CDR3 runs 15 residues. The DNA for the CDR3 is TGCGCCAGCAGTTTCGGGACAGGGGGATCGAATGAGCAGTTCTTC. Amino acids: CASSFGTGGSNEQFF.

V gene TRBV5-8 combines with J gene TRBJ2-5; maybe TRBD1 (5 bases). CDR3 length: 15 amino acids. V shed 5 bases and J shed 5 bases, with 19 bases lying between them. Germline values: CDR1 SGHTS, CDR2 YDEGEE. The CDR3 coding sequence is TGTGCCAGCAGTTTTGTACAGGACGGGTACGAGACCCAGTACTTC. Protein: CASSFVQDGYETQYF.

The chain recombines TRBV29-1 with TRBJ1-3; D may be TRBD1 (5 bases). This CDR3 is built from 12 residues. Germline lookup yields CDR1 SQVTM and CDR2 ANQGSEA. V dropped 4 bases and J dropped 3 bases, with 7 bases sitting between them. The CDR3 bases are TGCAGCGTTGGACAGAGTGGAAACACCATATATTTT. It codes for CSVGQSGNTIYF.

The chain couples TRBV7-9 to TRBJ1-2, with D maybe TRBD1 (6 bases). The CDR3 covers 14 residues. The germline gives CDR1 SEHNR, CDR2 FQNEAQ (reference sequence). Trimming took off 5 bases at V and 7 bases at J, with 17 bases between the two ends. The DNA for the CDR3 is TGTGCCAGCAGCCTATCAACAGGGTACAGTGGCTACACCTTC. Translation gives CASSLSTGYSGYTF.

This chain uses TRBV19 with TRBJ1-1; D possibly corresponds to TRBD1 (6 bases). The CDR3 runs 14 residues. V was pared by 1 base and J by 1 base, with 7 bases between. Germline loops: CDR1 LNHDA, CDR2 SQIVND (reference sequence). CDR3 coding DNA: TGTGCCAGTAGTATAGGGGGGCGGAACACTGAAGCTTTCTTT. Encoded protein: CASSIGGRNTEAFF.

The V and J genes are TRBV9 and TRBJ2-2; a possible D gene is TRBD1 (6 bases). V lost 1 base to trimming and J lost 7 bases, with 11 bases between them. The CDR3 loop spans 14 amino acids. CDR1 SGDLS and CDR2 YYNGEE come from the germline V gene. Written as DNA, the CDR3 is TGTGCCAGCAGCGTATCCAGGGGTGACGGGGAGCTGTTTTTT. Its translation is CASSVSRGDGELFF.

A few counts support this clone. The CDR3: CASSFTDRGQDTQYF. CDR3 nucleotides: TGTGCCAGCAGCTTCACGGACAGGGGCCAAGATACGCAGTATTTT. This chain links TRBV9 with TRBJ2-3; 9 nucleotides agree with TRBD1. V lost 4 bases, J lost 5 bases, and 8 bases stayed unmatched. Per germline, CDR1 SGDLS and CDR2 YYNGEE. The CDR3 is 15 amino acids.

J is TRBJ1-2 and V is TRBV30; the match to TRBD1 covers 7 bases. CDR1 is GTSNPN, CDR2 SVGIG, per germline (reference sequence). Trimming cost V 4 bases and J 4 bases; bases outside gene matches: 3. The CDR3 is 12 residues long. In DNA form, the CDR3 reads TGTGCCTGGACGGGACAGATCTATGGCTACACCTTC. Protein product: CAWTGQIYGYTF.

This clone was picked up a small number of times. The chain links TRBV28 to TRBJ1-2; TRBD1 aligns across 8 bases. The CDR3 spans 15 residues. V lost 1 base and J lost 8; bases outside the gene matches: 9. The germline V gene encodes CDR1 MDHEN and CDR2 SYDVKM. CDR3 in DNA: TGTGCCAGCAGTTTATTTGAAACAGGGGGAAGGGGCTACACCTTC. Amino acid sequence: CASSLFETGGRGYTF.

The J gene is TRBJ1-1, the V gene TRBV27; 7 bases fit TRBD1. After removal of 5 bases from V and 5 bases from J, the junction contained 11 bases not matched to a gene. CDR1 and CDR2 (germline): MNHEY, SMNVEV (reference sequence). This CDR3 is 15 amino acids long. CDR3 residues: CASSDVQGGRTEAFF. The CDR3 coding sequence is TGTGCCAGCAGTGACGTGCAGGGGGGAAGAACTGAAGCTTTCTTT.

The CDR3 reads CASSLGAGALQETQYF. In DNA, the CDR3 is TGTGCCAGCAGCTTGGGAGCGGGGGCCTTACAAGAGACCCAGTACTTC. This chain uses TRBV5-5 with TRBJ2-5; TRBD2 agrees at 8 bases. Trimming cost V 0 bases and J 2 bases; bases outside gene matches: 6. CDR3 length: 16 residues. Per the germline V gene, CDR1 is SGHKS and CDR2 is YYEKEE (reference sequence). Based on the CDR3 plus reference TRBV5-5 and TRBJ2-5, the full variable domain is DAGVTQSPTHLIKTRGQQVTLRCSPISGHKSVSWYQQVLGQGPQFIFQYYEKEERGRGNFPDRFSARQFPNYSSELNVNALLLGDSALYLCASSLGAGALQETQYFGPGTRLLVL.

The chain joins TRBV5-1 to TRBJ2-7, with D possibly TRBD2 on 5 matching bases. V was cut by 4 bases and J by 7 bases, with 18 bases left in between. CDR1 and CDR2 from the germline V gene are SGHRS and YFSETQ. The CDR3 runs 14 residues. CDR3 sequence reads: CASSPMVEVGEQYF. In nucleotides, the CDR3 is TGCGCCAGCAGCCCGATGGTGGAGGTGGGGGAGCAGTACTTC.

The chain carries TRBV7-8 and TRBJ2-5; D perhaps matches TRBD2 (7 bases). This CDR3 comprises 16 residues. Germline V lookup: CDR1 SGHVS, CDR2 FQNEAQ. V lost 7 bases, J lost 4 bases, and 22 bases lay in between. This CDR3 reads CASNLGGAVVGETQYF. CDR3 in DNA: TGTGCCAGCAATCTTGGGGGGGCCGTCGTCGGAGAGACCCAGTACTTC.